This TCR beta chain was sequenced for a study of CD8 T cells in Susac syndrome. The wider study: Patients with Susac syndrome, at blood draw, were therapy-naive, on corticosteroids, or on intravenous immunoglobulin alone.

Random-hexamer reverse transcription was applied to roughly 0.45 to 1 ug RNA. One entry per CDR3 protein, called by TCRdb with MiXCR from the immunoSEQ multiplex PCR reads. Counted here are about 71,000 distinct CDR3 sequences, roughly 93% occurring once; the ten biggest clones make up about 0.15%. The germline V and J ends were trimmed by 10 bases and 1 base, with 9 bases remaining between them. The germline V gene has CDR1 SNHLY and CDR2 FYNNEI. The CDR3 has 12 amino acids. Findings and caveats of the study: Susac syndrome CD4+ T cell repertoires showed no clonal expansion.

In its sample, this clonotype was seen once. Antigen specificity is unknown. This TCR derives from a human donor with Susac syndrome. J is TRBJ2-3 and V is TRBV2; D is perhaps TRBD1 (5 bases). Material for sequencing was CD4+ T cells from PBMCs. The CDR3: CATIGGTDTQYF. The CDR3, as DNA: TGTGCCACCATAGGGGGCACAGATACGCAGTATTTT.